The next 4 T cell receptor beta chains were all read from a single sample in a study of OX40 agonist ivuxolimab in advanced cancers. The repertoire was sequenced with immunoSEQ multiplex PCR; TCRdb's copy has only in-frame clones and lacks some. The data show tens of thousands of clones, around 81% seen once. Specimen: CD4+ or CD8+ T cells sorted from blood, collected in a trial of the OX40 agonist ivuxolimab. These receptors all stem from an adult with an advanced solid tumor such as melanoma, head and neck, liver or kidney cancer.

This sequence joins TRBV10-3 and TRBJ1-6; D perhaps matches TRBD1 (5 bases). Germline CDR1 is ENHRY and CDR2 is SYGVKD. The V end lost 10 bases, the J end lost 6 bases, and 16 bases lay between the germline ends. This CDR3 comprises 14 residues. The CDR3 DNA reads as TGTGCCACCCAGGGCGGGGACTTTAATTCACCCCTCCACTTT. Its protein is CATQGGDFNSPLHF.

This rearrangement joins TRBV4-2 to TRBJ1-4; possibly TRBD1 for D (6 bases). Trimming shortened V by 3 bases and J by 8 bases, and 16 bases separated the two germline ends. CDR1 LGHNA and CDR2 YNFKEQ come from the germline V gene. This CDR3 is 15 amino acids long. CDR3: CASSQSMGAGEKLFF. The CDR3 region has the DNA TGTGCCAGCAGCCAGTCTATGGGGGCTGGGGAAAAACTGTTTTTT.

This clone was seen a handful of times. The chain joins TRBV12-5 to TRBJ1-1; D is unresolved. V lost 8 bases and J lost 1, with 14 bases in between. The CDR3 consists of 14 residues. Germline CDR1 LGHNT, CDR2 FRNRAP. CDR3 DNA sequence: TGTGCTAGTCGAGCGGGGAATAGGAACACTGAAGCTTTCTTT. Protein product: CASRAGNRNTEAFF.

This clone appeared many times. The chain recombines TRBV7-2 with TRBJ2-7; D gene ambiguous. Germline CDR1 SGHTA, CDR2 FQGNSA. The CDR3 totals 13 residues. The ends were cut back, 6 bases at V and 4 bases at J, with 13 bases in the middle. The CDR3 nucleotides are TGTGCCAGCAGTTCTCAGGAAGGTTACGAGCAGTACTTC. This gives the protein CASSSQEGYEQYF.